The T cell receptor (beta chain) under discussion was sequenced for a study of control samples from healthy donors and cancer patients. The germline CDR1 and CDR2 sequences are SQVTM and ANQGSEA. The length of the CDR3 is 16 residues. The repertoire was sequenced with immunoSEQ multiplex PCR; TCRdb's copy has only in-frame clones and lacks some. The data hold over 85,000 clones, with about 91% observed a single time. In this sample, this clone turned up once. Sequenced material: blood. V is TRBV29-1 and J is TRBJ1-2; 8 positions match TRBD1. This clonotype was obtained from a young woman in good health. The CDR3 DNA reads TGCAGTGCCCGGACAGGGAAGGGATCGGGCAACTATGGCTACACCTTC. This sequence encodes CSARTGKGSGNYGYTF.